The present TCR beta chain was sequenced within a study of PD-L1 blockade in urothelial cancer. Documented time point: peripheral blood 6 weeks after treatment start. Anywhere from 1 to 8 samples came from each patient, spanning pretreatment and on-treatment. Note on this clone: The antigen remains unidentified.

Repertoires were generated with immunoSEQ multiplex PCR, while TCRdb's copy carries only in-frame clones and drops some. The sample includes roughly 45,000 clones, approximately 78% of them seen just once. The length of the CDR3 is 12 residues. The V end was cut by 3 bases, the J end by 3 bases, with 5 bases between. Looked up from germline, CDR1 is LNHDA and CDR2 is SQIVND (reference sequence). General study results and limits: Patients with below-median pretreatment blood clonality survived longer.

The material was PBMCs, obtained around atezolizumab (anti-PD-L1) treatment. V and J are TRBV19 and TRBJ1-2, with D uncertain. This clonotype was obtained from a man between 65 and 80 years old with urothelial cancer. This CDR3 is CASSMRDYGYTF. CDR3 coding DNA: TGTGCCAGTAGTATGCGGGACTATGGCTACACCTTC.